What follows are 20 T cell receptor beta chains derived from one specimen sequenced in a study of cytomegalovirus exposure and HLA in healthy donors. This PCR relied on a set of 60 Vbeta primers and 13 Jbeta primers. The table came from immunoSEQ multiplex PCR; TCRdb's copy has only in-frame clones and leaves some out. The sample yields about 89,000 clones, around 64% seen once. Input material: PBMCs. The receptors were sampled from a man aged 25 to 40 in good health and CMV-seronegative.

This clone was observed a handful of times. The gene calls are TRBV19 and TRBJ1-1; D remains unclear. V lost 0 bases and J 1 base, leaving 9 bases between the germline ends. The CDR3 runs 15 residues. Germline V gene data show CDR1 as LNHDA and CDR2 as SQIVND (reference sequence). DNA for the CDR3: TGTGCCAGTAGTATAGATCCCCGGTCGAACACTGAAGCTTTCTTT. Protein product: CASSIDPRSNTEAFF.

The J gene is TRBJ1-4, the V gene TRBV5-6; D is possibly TRBD1 (5 bases). The CDR3 length is 13 residues. The germline V gene encodes CDR1 SGHDT and CDR2 YYEEEE. The ends were cut back, 3 bases at V and 13 bases at J, with 16 bases in the middle. CDR3 sequence (DNA): TGTGCCAGCAGCTCCCCCGGGACTGGGCTACTGTTTTTT. Its protein product is CASSSPGTGLLFF.

This clone has just one count. The rearrangement joins TRBV10-3 to TRBJ2-3; unclear D gene. CDR1 is ENHRY and CDR2 is SYGVKD in the germline V gene. The CDR3 contains 15 residues. The V end was cut by 0 bases, the J end by 0 bases, with 7 bases between. The DNA for the CDR3 is TGTGCCATCAGTGAGTCGAAGACTAGCACAGATACGCAGTATTTT. This gives the protein CAISESKTSTDTQYF.

The chain joins TRBV7-7 to TRBJ2-6, with D unresolved. The germline gives CDR1 SSHAT, CDR2 FNYEAQ (reference sequence). The CDR3 runs 15 residues. V gave up 5 bases and J gave up 0 bases, with 8 bases separating them. Here the CDR3 DNA reads TGTGCCAGCAGCCCGTCCTTCTCTGGGGCCAACGTCCTGACTTTC. Residues: CASSPSFSGANVLTF.

This clone was seen a few times. An end of the junction differs from the germline gene, which may be a read error. The CDR3 nucleotides read TGTTCCAGCAGCTTACCGTTGCGTTTGGACTATGGCTACACCTTC. Amino acids: CSSSLPLRLDYGYTF. The chain recombines TRBV7-9 with TRBJ1-2; D call uncertain. The CDR3 is 15 amino acids. Germline CDR1 is SEHNR and CDR2 is FQNEAQ (reference sequence).

The rearrangement uses TRBV29-1 and TRBJ2-5; 8 nucleotides agree with TRBD1. The CDR3 has 14 residues. J was trimmed by 7 bases and V by 6 bases; bases with no gene match: 13. Germline V gives CDR1 SQVTM, CDR2 ANQGSEA. DNA for the CDR3: TGCAGCGTACCTGAGACAGGGGACGCCGTGACCCAGTACTTC. It translates to CSVPETGDAVTQYF. The full variable domain, completed using reference TRBV29-1 and TRBJ2-5, is SAVISQKPSRDICQRGTSLTIQCQVDSQVTMMFWYRQQPGQSLTLIATANQGSEATYESGFVIDKFPISRPNLTFSTLTVSNMSPEDSSIYLCSVPETGDAVTQYFGPGTRLLVL.

This chain uses TRBV7-2 with TRBJ2-3; perhaps TRBD1 as D (5 bases). Germline loops: CDR1 SGHTA, CDR2 FQGNSA. This CDR3 is 17 amino acids long. V lost 1 base to trimming and J lost 3 bases, with 17 bases between them. CDR3 amino acids: CASSLVDWGRGTDTQYF. CDR3 in DNA: TGTGCCAGCAGCTTAGTCGATTGGGGCCGAGGTACAGATACGCAGTATTTT. Drawing the rest from reference TRBV7-2 and TRBJ2-3, the complete variable domain is GAGVSQSPSNKVTEKGKDVELRCDPISGHTALYWYRQSLGQGLEFLIYFQGNSAPDKSGLPSDRFSAERTGGSVSTLTIQRTQQEDSAVYLCASSLVDWGRGTDTQYFGPGTRLTVL.

This clone was seen more than once but under ten times. This chain connects TRBV4-2 to TRBJ1-2; D unclear. V lost 0 bases to trimming and J lost 6 bases, with 8 bases between them. Germline V gene data show CDR1 as LGHNA and CDR2 as YNFKEQ. This CDR3 region has 13 residues. The DNA of the CDR3 is TGTGCCAGCAGCCAAGATCGAGAGAATGGCTACACCTTC. It codes for CASSQDRENGYTF.

The CDR3 loop is CAISGGQGSYEQYF. CDR3 nucleotide sequence: TGTGCCATCAGTGGGGGACAGGGCTCCTACGAGCAGTACTTC. This rearrangement joins TRBV10-3 to TRBJ2-7, with 9 bases that match TRBD1. Germline CDR1 ENHRY, CDR2 SYGVKD. The CDR3 runs to 14 residues. The V and J ends lost 4 bases and 0 bases, in that order; junction bases with no gene match: 1.

This chain links TRBV2 with TRBJ2-7; D is possibly TRBD2 (6 bases). The CDR3 contains 14 residues. V was trimmed by 6 bases and J by 4 bases, leaving 16 bases between them. CDR1 and CDR2 (germline): SNHLY, FYNNEI. The CDR3 DNA is TGTGCCAGCAGCGGAGACCTAGCGAGGTACGAGCAGTACTTC. Its protein is CASSGDLARYEQYF.

The chain employs TRBV5-8 and TRBJ2-5; D unresolved. The V end lost 0 bases, the J end lost 5 bases, and 8 bases lay between the germline ends. Germline CDR1 is SGHTS and CDR2 is YDEGEE. This CDR3 has 13 amino acids. The CDR3 reads CASSLAFRETQYF. The DNA of the CDR3 is TGTGCCAGCAGCTTGGCCTTTCGGGAGACCCAGTACTTC.

The chain has TRBV25-1 and TRBJ1-6; possible D gene TRBD1, 6 bases. Germline V gene sequence: CDR1 MGHDK, CDR2 SYGVNS. The V gene lost 5 bases and the J gene lost 7 bases, with 18 bases spanning the gap. The CDR3 length is 16 residues. In DNA, the CDR3 is TGTGCCAGCAGTCAAATACAGGGAGTCGAGAATTCACCCCTCCACTTT. Translated: CASSQIQGVENSPLHF.

This clone was seen a handful of times. The rearrangement links TRBV6-5 to TRBJ1-2; D gene ambiguous. CDR1 MNHEY and CDR2 SVGAGI come from the germline V gene. The CDR3 is 11 amino acids. V dropped 5 bases and J dropped 5 bases, with 6 bases sitting between them. CDR3 protein: CASSGRYGYTF. Written as DNA, the CDR3 is TGTGCCAGCAGTGGCAGATATGGCTACACCTTC.

This chain uses TRBV9 with TRBJ2-7; TRBD1 agrees at 9 bases. CDR3 length: 15 residues. The germline CDR1 and CDR2 sequences are SGDLS and YYNGEE. With V trimmed by 3 bases and J by 0 bases, 4 bases remained unmatched. The CDR3 DNA reads TGTGCCAGCAGCGAGGGACAGGGAAGCTCCTACGAGCAGTACTTC. Protein sequence: CASSEGQGSSYEQYF. Complete variable domain (other parts from reference TRBV9 and TRBJ2-7): DSGVTQTPKHLITATGQRVTLRCSPRSGDLSVYWYQQSLDQGLQFLIQYYNGEERAKGNILERFSAQQFPDLHSELNLSSLELGDSALYFCASSEGQGSSYEQYFGPGTRLTVT.

This chain joins TRBV5-6 and TRBJ1-1, with D possibly TRBD1 on 6 matching bases. V dropped 4 bases and J dropped 8 bases, with 15 bases sitting between them. The germline CDR1 and CDR2 sequences are SGHDT and YYEEEE. This CDR3 spans 13 amino acids. CDR3 region: CASSGGWISEAFF. DNA for the CDR3: TGTGCCAGCAGCGGGGGCTGGATTAGCGAAGCTTTCTTT.

This chain links TRBV6-6 with TRBJ2-3; D is unresolved. V dropped 0 bases and J dropped 2 bases, with 6 bases sitting between them. The germline gives CDR1 MNHNY, CDR2 SVGAGI (reference sequence). The CDR3 is 14 amino acids. The CDR3, as DNA: TGTGCCAGCAGTTACTCGAGATCCACAGATACGCAGTATTTT. The encoded protein is CASSYSRSTDTQYF.

This chain links TRBV30 with TRBJ2-3; 11 bases align to TRBD2. Germline-derived CDR1 and CDR2 are GTSNPN and SVGIG (reference sequence). V lost 4 bases to trimming and J lost 2 bases; unmatched junction nucleotides: 8. The CDR3 covers 16 residues. In DNA, the CDR3 is TGTGCCTGGACCTCCGGGACTAGCGGAAACACAGATACGCAGTATTTT. Residues: CAWTSGTSGNTDTQYF.

CDR3 sequence reads: CSVNFRETQYF. DNA of the CDR3: TGCAGCGTTAATTTCCGGGAGACCCAGTACTTC. This sequence joins TRBV29-1 and TRBJ2-5; unclear D gene. In germline, CDR1 is SQVTM, CDR2 ANQGSEA. The CDR3 spans 11 residues. The V end lost 5 bases, the J end lost 5 bases, and 9 bases lay between the germline ends.

V gene TRBV7-2 combines with J gene TRBJ1-2; no definite D call. The CDR3 is 13 residues long. Trimming shortened V by 3 bases and J by 2 bases, and 7 bases separated the two germline ends. Germline V lookup: CDR1 SGHTA, CDR2 FQGNSA. CDR3: CASSFFMNYGYTF. The CDR3 region has the DNA TGTGCCAGCAGCTTTTTCATGAACTATGGCTACACCTTC.

This chain uses TRBV27 with TRBJ2-3; D is ambiguous. The length of the CDR3 is 13 residues. V lost 5 bases, J lost 2 bases, and 8 bases lay in between. CDR1 is MNHEY, CDR2 SMNVEV, per germline (reference sequence). The DNA of the CDR3 is TGTGCCAGCAGTCTGGGCCCCACAGATACGCAGTATTTT. Its translation: CASSLGPTDTQYF.